The rows below give T cell receptor beta chains drawn from one sample of a study of beta chain features in type 1 diabetes. The method was immunoSEQ multiplex PCR; TCRdb's version includes in-frame clones alone and lacks a portion of them. The sample yields 130,000 to 150,000 clones, 6.9% seen once. Sequenced sample: central memory CD4+ T cells from blood. These receptors were taken from a woman in her 30s in good health. Both conserved end residues are part of each CDR3. Fields, in order: V gene, clone size, D gene, J gene, CDR3 protein, CDR3 DNA. The D gene is left open where the match is weak. Rows give clone size only sometimes, using once, few, many, or a class for an expanded clone.

>TRBV18|-|TRBD2|TRBJ2-5
CASSRDYEETQYF
TGTGCCAGCTCCAGGGACTACGAAGAGACCCAGTACTTC
>TRBV18|few|TRBD2|TRBJ2-2
CASSPPGLPTGELFF
TGTGCCAGCTCACCACCGGGACTACCAACCGGGGAGCTGTTTTTT
>TRBV2|few|TRBD2|TRBJ2-2
CASRGLAEGTNTGELFF
TGTGCCAGCAGGGGACTAGCGGAGGGGACCAACACCGGGGAGCTGTTTTTT
>TRBV9|-|TRBD2|TRBJ2-2
CASSVIAGGPSVRELFF
TGTGCCAGCAGCGTAATAGCGGGAGGGCCGAGTGTCAGGGAGCTGTTTTTT
>TRBV19|-|-|TRBJ2-7
CASSRHSTEGYEQYF
TGTGCCAGTAGCAGACACAGTACCGAGGGATACGAGCAGTACTTC
>TRBV19|-|TRBD1|TRBJ2-2
CAISGTGGTGELFF
TGTGCCATTTCCGGGACAGGCGGCACCGGGGAGCTGTTTTTT
>TRBV6-5|few|TRBD1|TRBJ2-1
CASSSRGQGGTFF
TGTGCCAGCAGTTCCAGGGGACAGGGCGGCACGTTCTTC
>TRBV15|few|-|TRBJ2-3
CATSRDGSGYSTDTQYF
TGTGCCACCAGCAGAGATGGTAGCGGATATAGCACAGATACGCAGTATTTT
>TRBV18|-|-|TRBJ1-1
CASSPPRGSNTEAFF
TGTGCCAGCTCACCACCACGAGGTTCAAACACTGAAGCTTTCTTT
>TRBV4-3|-|TRBD1|TRBJ2-7
CASSQQWTGGYEQYF
TGCGCCAGCAGCCAACAATGGACAGGGGGCTACGAGCAGTACTTC
>TRBV28|few|-|TRBJ2-3
CASSSGTAGRTQYF
TGTGCCAGCAGTTCCGGGACCGCGGGGAGGACGCAGTATTTT
>TRBV2|many|TRBD1|TRBJ2-1
CASSLQGAGTNEQFF
TGTGCCAGCAGTTTACAGGGGGCCGGAACCAATGAGCAGTTCTTC
>TRBV4-3|many|-|TRBJ1-5
CASSQDGRGGSQPQHF
TGCGCCAGCAGCCAAGATGGTAGGGGGGGAAGTCAGCCCCAGCATTTT
>TRBV28|few|-|TRBJ2-7
CASRRASSAYEQYF
TGTGCCAGCCGGAGGGCCTCCTCCGCCTACGAGCAGTACTTC
>TRBV28|-|TRBD2|TRBJ2-6
CASSFQLAPGANVLTF
TGTGCCAGCAGTTTCCAACTAGCGCCTGGGGCCAACGTCCTGACTTTC
>TRBV2|many|TRBD1|TRBJ1-2
CASTPQGLAYGYTF
TGTGCCAGCACTCCACAGGGGTTGGCGTATGGCTACACCTTC
>TRBV7-9|-|TRBD2|TRBJ2-1
CATGLAGVYNEQFF
TGTGCCACGGGACTAGCGGGGGTGTACAATGAGCAGTTCTTC
>TRBV28|-|-|TRBJ1-2
CASSSGGIGYGYTF
TGTGCCAGCAGTTCCGGGGGGATTGGCTATGGCTACACCTTC
>TRBV5-1|few|-|TRBJ2-3
CASSLAGDSTDTQYF
TGCGCCAGCAGCTTGGCGGGAGATTCCACAGATACGCAGTATTTT
>TRBV7-9|few|-|TRBJ1-1
CASSLSMNTEAFF
TGTGCCAGCAGCTTATCCATGAACACTGAAGCTTTCTTT
>TRBV7-9|few|-|TRBJ1-5
CASSTGISNQPQHF
TGTGCCAGCAGTACAGGGATCAGCAATCAGCCCCAGCATTTT
>TRBV5-4|many|TRBD1|TRBJ1-2
CASSRTGDRGYTF
TGTGCCAGCAGCCGGACAGGGGATCGAGGCTACACCTTC
>TRBV27|few|-|TRBJ2-7
CASSQTTLGSHEQYF
TGTGCCAGCAGTCAAACCACATTGGGGAGCCACGAGCAGTACTTC
>TRBV14|-|TRBD2|TRBJ2-1
CASSNRLAGRHNEQFF
TGTGCCAGCAGCAATCGACTAGCGGGAAGACACAATGAGCAGTTCTTC
>TRBV11-3|few|-|TRBJ2-2
CASSQTQGWGELFF
TGTGCCAGCAGTCAGACACAGGGATGGGGGGAGCTGTTTTTT
>TRBV4-3|-|TRBD2|TRBJ2-1
CASSQAVLAGAQQFF
TGCGCCAGCAGCCAAGCGGTCCTCGCGGGAGCCCAGCAGTTCTTC
>TRBV30|-|TRBD1|TRBJ2-5
CAWGGRGRETQYF
TGTGCCTGGGGGGGCAGGGGGAGAGAGACCCAGTACTTC
>TRBV9|-|TRBD1|TRBJ2-5
CASSVDRGVETQYF
TGTGCCAGCAGCGTAGACAGGGGGGTGGAGACCCAGTACTTC
>TRBV5-1|few|-|TRBJ2-1
CASSLGGDYNEQFF
TGCGCCAGCAGCTTGGGGGGCGATTACAATGAGCAGTTCTTC
>TRBV4-1|few|TRBD2|TRBJ2-3
CASSPTLGGSTADTQYF
TGCGCCAGCAGCCCCACGTTAGGCGGGAGTACCGCAGATACGCAGTATTTT
>TRBV7-2|few|-|TRBJ1-2
CASSRERGGFYGYTF
TGTGCCAGCAGCCGCGAAAGGGGGGGATTCTATGGCTACACCTTC
>TRBV4-2|few|-|TRBJ1-1
CASSLDGRGAFF
TGTGCCAGCAGCTTGGACGGCAGGGGAGCTTTCTTT
>TRBV10-3|few|TRBD2|TRBJ2-5
CASRALAGGETQYF
TGTGCCTCCCGGGCGCTAGCGGGAGGAGAGACCCAGTACTTC
>TRBV6-5|few|-|TRBJ2-6
CASRVTSSGANVLTF
TGTGCCAGCAGAGTGACTAGCTCTGGGGCCAACGTCCTGACTTTC
>TRBV29-1|-|TRBD2|TRBJ2-5
CSVTSGQETQYF
TGCAGCGTCACTAGCGGGCAAGAGACCCAGTACTTC
>TRBV28|-|TRBD2|TRBJ2-3
CASRTGTSRRTDTQYF
TGTGCCAGCAGAACCGGGACTAGCAGACGCACAGATACGCAGTATTTT
>TRBV2|few|-|TRBJ1-5
CASSETTQPQHF
TGTGCCAGCAGTGAAACCACACAGCCCCAGCATTTT
>TRBV28|-|-|TRBJ2-3
CASSLPGEMQYF
TGTGCCAGCAGTTTACCCGGAGAAATGCAGTATTTT
>TRBV18|-|-|TRBJ2-2
CASSPDRKNTGELFF
TGTGCCAGCTCACCTGACAGGAAGAACACCGGGGAGCTGTTTTTT
>TRBV7-9|-|-|TRBJ2-3
CASSLRFGSTDTQYF
TGTGCCAGCAGCTTAAGGTTCGGGAGCACAGATACGCAGTATTTT
>TRBV30|-|TRBD1|TRBJ1-5
CAWSVKQGWQPQHF
TGTGCCTGGAGTGTAAAACAGGGGTGGCAGCCCCAGCATTTT
>TRBV7-9|-|TRBD1|TRBJ1-1
CASSPLDRGYTEAFF
TGTGCCAGCAGCCCTCTGGACAGGGGGTACACTGAAGCTTTCTTT